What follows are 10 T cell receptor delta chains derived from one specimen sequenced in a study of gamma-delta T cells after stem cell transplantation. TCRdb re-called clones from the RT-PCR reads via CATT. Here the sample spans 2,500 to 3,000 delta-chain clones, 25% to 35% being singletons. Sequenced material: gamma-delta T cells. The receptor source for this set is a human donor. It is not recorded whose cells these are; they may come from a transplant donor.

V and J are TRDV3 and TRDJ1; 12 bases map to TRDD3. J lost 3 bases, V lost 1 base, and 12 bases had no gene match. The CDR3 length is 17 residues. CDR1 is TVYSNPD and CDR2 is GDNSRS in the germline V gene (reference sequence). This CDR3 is CAFKGVPLGDTPDKLIF. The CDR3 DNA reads TGTGCCTTTAAAGGGGTTCCCCTGGGGGATACGCCCGATAAACTCATCTTT.

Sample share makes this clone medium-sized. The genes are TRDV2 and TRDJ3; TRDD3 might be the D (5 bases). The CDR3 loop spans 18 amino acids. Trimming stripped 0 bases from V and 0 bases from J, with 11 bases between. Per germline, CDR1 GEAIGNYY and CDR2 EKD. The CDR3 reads CACDTAGISSWDTRQMFF. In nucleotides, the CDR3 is TGTGCCTGTGACACCGCAGGGATTAGCTCCTGGGACACCCGACAGATGTTTTTC.

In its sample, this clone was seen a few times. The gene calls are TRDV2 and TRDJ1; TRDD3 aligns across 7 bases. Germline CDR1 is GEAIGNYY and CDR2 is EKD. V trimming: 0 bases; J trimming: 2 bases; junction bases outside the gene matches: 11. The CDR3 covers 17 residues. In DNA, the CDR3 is TGTGCCTGTGACACCCTCGGATTGGGATACCCTACCGATAAACTCATCTTT. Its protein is CACDTLGLGYPTDKLIF.

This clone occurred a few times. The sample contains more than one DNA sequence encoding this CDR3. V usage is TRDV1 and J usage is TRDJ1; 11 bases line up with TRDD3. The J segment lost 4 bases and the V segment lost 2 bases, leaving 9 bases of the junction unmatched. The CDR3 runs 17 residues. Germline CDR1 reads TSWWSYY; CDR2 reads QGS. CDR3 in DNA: TGTGCTCTTGGGGAAGAGTACGGTACTGGGGGATACGATAAACTCATCTTT. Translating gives CALGEEYGTGGYDKLIF.

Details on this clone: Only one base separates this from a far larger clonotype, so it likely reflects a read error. The CDR3 loop reads CACGPLVPELGDKGTDKLIF. The CDR3 coding sequence is TGTGCCTGTGGCCCATTGGTCCCTGAGCTGGGGGATAAGGGCACCGATAAACTCATCTTT. V usage is TRDV2 and J usage is TRDJ1, with 10 bases that match TRDD3. V lost 5 bases to trimming and J lost 1 base; unmatched junction nucleotides: 21. In germline, CDR1 is GEAIGNYY, CDR2 EKD. This CDR3 spans 20 amino acids.

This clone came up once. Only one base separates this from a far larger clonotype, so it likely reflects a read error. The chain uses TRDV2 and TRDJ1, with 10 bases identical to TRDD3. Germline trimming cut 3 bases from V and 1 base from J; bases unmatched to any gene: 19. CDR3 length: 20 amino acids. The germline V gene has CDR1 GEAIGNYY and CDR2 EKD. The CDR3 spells CACDPLAPELGDKGTDKLIF. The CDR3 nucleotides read TGTGCCTGTGACCCATTGGCCCCTGAGCTGGGGGATAAGGGCACCGATAAACTCATCTTT.

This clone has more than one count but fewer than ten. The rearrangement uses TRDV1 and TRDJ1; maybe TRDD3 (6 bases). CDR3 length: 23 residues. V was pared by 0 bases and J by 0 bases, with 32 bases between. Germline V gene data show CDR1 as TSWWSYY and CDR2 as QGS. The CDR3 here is CALGELEVHLLFLGTPDTDKLIF. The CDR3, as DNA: TGTGCTCTTGGGGAACTAGAGGTTCATTTACTGTTTCTGGGGACTCCGGACACCGATAAACTCATCTTT.

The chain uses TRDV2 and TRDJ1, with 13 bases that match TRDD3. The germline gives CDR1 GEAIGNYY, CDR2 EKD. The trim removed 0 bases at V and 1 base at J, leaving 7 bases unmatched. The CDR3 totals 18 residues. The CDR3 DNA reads TGTGCCTGTGACACCCTACTGGGGGATACGAAGGGCACCGATAAACTCATCTTT. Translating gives CACDTLLGDTKGTDKLIF.

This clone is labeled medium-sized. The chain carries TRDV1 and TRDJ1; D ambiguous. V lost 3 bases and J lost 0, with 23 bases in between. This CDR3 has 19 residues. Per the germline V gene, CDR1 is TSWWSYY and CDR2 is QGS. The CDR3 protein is CALGDFFGPPSRNTDKLIF. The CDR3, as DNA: TGTGCTCTTGGGGATTTCTTCGGTCCCCCGAGTAGAAACACCGATAAACTCATCTTT.

The DNA for the CDR3 is TGTGCTCTTGGGACACAAAAAAACTGGGGATGGTACACCGATAAACTCATCTTT. This translates into CALGTQKNWGWYTDKLIF. The chain recombines TRDV1 with TRDJ1, with TRDD3 matching 7 bases. The V gene's germline CDR1 is TSWWSYY and CDR2 QGS. Trimming took 5 bases from V and 0 from J; bases not matched to a gene: 15. CDR3 size: 18 residues.